Sequencing of this TCR beta chain was carried out in a study of blood T cell repertoires in COVID-19. Study overall: The samples span acute and convalescent COVID-19 from the United States, Italy and Spain.

This clone was observed a handful of times. Per the original data handling: Amplification of reference gene primers was used by the study to estimate nucleated cell counts. Clones were sequenced by immunoSEQ multiplex PCR, and TCRdb holds only the in-frame ones, with some missing. Clonal size and the V and J genes are those of that table, whereas D and trimming came from the DNA. This sample has under 300,000 clones, with around 87% found just once. Seattle's enrolled individuals joined amid active infection and were then monitored longitudinally. Trimming removed 5 bases from V and 7 bases from J; junction bases left unmatched: 6. Germline V gives CDR1 SGHTA, CDR2 FQGTGA. CDR3 length: 14 residues.

Sample: peripheral blood. V gene TRBV7-3 combines with J gene TRBJ2-1; 9 bases match TRBD2. This receptor was taken from a woman in her sixties with COVID-19, enrolled during active disease. The CDR3 loop reads CASSSGLAFNEQFF. CDR3 nucleotides: TGTGCCAGCAGCAGCGGACTAGCGTTTAATGAGCAGTTCTTC.